Included here is one TCR beta chain sequence, with context. Its target is not known. This entry belongs to a study of untreated major depressive disorder. Typically 85% to 95% of enriched cells were CD4+. Study results and caveats: All top five TRBV05-01 clones per subject were private clones. Generalizability is limited by the comparatively small study sample.

The CDR3 spans 14 residues. The germline gives CDR1 SGHRS, CDR2 YFSETQ. Trimming cost V 0 bases and J 2 bases, with 8 bases left between them. This table comes from immunoSEQ multiplex PCR, and its TCRdb copy is limited to in-frame clones, with some not included. Among approximately 20,000 clones, roughly 93% were seen once, and the ten largest hold roughly 0.31%. The chain employs TRBV5-1 and TRBJ2-5; no reliable D call. Sequencing used CD4+ T cells from PBMCs. This TCR came from a man under 40 in good health. CDR3 region: CASSLGNFQETQYF. CDR3 sequence (DNA): TGCGCCAGCAGCTTGGGAAACTTTCAAGAGACCCAGTACTTC.